This T cell receptor (beta chain) was sequenced for a study of molecular identifiers for immune sequencing clone quantification. Study background: Sequencing covered four of five parts into which replicate RNA from approximately 20,000 or 100,000 naive CD8 cells was split.

This clonotype came up many times. What it binds is unknown. TCRdb re-analysed the PCR reads in MiXCR, keeping a single row per CDR3 protein. The table includes approximately 590,000 distinct CDR3 sequences, around 25% detected once. Regarding the study as a whole: Spiked Jurkat TCR RNA originating from one cell could reportedly be identified amid one million naive cells.

CDR3 length: 13 amino acids. The V and J ends lost 5 bases and 2 bases respectively, with 9 bases between them. Sequenced sample: naive CD8+ T cells from blood, with Jurkat cell RNA spiked in. Noted subset: FACS-sorted CD8+CD4-CCR7+CD45RA+ naive T cells. This rearrangement joins TRBV12-3 or TRBV12-4 to TRBJ1-2, with D unresolved. This clonotype was sampled from a human donor in good health. Some libraries in this study had Jurkat cell RNA spiked in. The CDR3 loop is CASSLTRNYGYTF. In DNA, the CDR3 is TGTGCCAGCAGTCTCACGAGGAACTATGGCTACACCTTC.